The clone carrying this T cell receptor (beta chain) was seen a handful of times. CDR3 length: 16 residues. CDR1 is MNHEY and CDR2 is SVGEGT in the germline V gene. Trimming left V 2 bases short and J 0 bases short, with 13 bases between. TCRdb called the RT-PCR reads again in MiXCR, with one record for every CDR3 protein. The sample shows fewer than 800,000 distinct CDR3 sequences, 14% of them seen only once. This sequence was found in a female donor in good health, serving as a healthy control. The sample consisted of memory CD4+ T cells from blood. The chain combines TRBV6-2 or TRBV6-3 with TRBJ2-5, with D possibly being TRBD2 (7 bases). CDR3 sequence (DNA): TGTGCCAGCAGTTACCGGGGGGCGACGTACCAAGAGACCCAGTACTTC. Its protein product is CASSYRGATYQETQYF.